The rows below give T cell receptor beta chains drawn from one sample of a study of OX40 agonist ivuxolimab in advanced cancers. Only in-frame clones appear in the TCRdb table, and some are missing; sequencing was by immunoSEQ multiplex PCR. The sample gives more than 60,000 clones, about 87% of which show up once; under 4.5% is in the top ten. The sequences come from CD4+ or CD8+ T cells sorted from blood, collected in a trial of the OX40 agonist ivuxolimab. The receptors originated from an adult with an advanced solid tumor such as melanoma, head and neck, liver or kidney cancer. CDR3s include the opening cysteine and the closing phenylalanine or tryptophan. Fields, in order: CDR3 protein, J gene, V gene.

CASSPDRVDTQYF	TRBJ2-3	TRBV18
CASSPGGTLDQPQHF	TRBJ1-5	TRBV18
CASSLGFIGPGHYGYTF	TRBJ1-2	TRBV11-3
CASSLRSGDTGELFF	TRBJ2-2	TRBV7-3
CASSSPPRQKSNQPQHF	TRBJ1-5	TRBV5-1
CASSLTGYGYTF	TRBJ1-2	TRBV28
CASSRRLQGTGELFF	TRBJ2-2	TRBV28
CASAADRAGNTIYF	TRBJ1-3	TRBV19
CASSGGTGTNKNTEAFF	TRBJ1-1	TRBV19
CATGGQMNTEAFF	TRBJ1-1	TRBV7-2
CASSLGFNRNTEAFF	TRBJ1-1	TRBV7-9
CAWSVRLSSYNSPLHF	TRBJ1-6	TRBV30
CASSTTGSNQPQHF	TRBJ1-5	TRBV2
CASSPPGAAEQYF	TRBJ2-7	TRBV18
CASSEQGNYGYTF	TRBJ1-2	TRBV2
CASSLVSGTDEQYF	TRBJ2-7	TRBV7-9
CAWSVSSIGYGYTF	TRBJ1-2	TRBV30
CASRAPVTGRGGYTF	TRBJ1-2	TRBV6-1
CASSLSGNTIYF	TRBJ1-3	TRBV5-6
CASSPPKGLGTF	TRBJ1-2	TRBV6-6
CASSLTGSSGANVLTF	TRBJ2-6	TRBV7-2
CASSSDGGSPLHF	TRBJ1-6	TRBV5-6
CAWAGTGTPGNEKLFF	TRBJ1-4	TRBV30
CASSLAWTTEYEQYF	TRBJ2-7	TRBV7-2
CATGTVNSPLHF	TRBJ1-6	TRBV6-5
CASSSGQGSNQPQHF	TRBJ1-5	TRBV2
CASSPIPGLVGGEQYF	TRBJ2-7	TRBV9
CASSRGWNSNQPQHF	TRBJ1-5	TRBV9
CASSEIGAGPREQYF	TRBJ2-7	TRBV2
CASSSTPGDREGYTF	TRBJ1-2	TRBV5-4